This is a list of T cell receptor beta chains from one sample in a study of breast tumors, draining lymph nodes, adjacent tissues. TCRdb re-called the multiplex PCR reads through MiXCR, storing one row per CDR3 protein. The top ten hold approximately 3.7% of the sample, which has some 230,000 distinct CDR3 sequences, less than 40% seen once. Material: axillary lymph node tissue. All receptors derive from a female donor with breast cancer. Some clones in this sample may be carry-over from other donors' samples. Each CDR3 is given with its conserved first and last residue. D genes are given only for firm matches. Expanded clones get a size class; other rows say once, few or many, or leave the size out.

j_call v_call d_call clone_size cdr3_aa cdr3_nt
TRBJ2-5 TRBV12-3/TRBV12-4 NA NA CASRKSAGETQYF TGTGCCAGCAGGAAGTCAGCGGGTGAGACCCAGTACTTC
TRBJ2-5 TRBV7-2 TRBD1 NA CASSLGDREGETQYF TGTGCCAGCAGCTTAGGGGACAGGGAAGGGGAGACCCAGTACTTC
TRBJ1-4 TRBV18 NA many CASSPEGRKLFF TGTGCCAGCTCACCGGAGGGGCGGAAACTGTTTTTT
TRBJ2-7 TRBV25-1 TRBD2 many CASSASGILSYEQYF TGTGCCAGCAGTGCTAGCGGGATACTCTCCTACGAGCAGTACTTC
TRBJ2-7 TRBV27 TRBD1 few CATSGTGYGEQYF TGTGCCACCTCTGGGACAGGGTATGGCGAGCAGTACTTC
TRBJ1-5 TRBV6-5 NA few CASMKLSPQHF TGTGCCAGCATGAAGCTGTCGCCCCAGCATTTT
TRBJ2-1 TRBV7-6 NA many CASSSSGQAIYNEQFF TGTGCCAGCAGTTCTAGCGGACAGGCTATTTACAATGAGCAGTTCTTC
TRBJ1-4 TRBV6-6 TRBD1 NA CASSHFEQGNEKLFF TGTGCCAGCAGTCATTTTGAACAGGGGAATGAAAAACTGTTTTTT
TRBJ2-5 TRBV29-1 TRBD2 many CSVERGGTQETQYF TGCAGCGTTGAGCGGGGGGGCACACAAGAGACCCAGTACTTC
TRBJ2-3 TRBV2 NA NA CASSEGGPWGDTQYF TGTGCCAGCAGTGAAGGCGGGCCCTGGGGAGATACGCAGTATTTT
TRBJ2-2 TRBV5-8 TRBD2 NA CASSLVRAGGITGELFF TGTGCCAGCAGCTTGGTTCGAGCGGGGGGAATCACCGGGGAGCTGTTTTTT
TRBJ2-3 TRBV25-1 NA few CASSPTSPGEEDTQYF TGTGCCAGCTCACCAACTAGCCCAGGGGAGGAGGATACGCAGTATTTT
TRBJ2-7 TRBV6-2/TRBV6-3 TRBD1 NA CASRTTGTYEQYF TGTGCCAGCAGGACGACAGGGACCTACGAGCAGTACTTC
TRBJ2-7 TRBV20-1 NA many CSAQKRVEGEQYF TGCAGTGCTCAAAAGCGAGTTGAGGGGGAGCAGTACTTC
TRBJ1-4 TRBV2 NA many CASRGTATNEKLFF TGTGCCAGCCGCGGGACCGCCACTAATGAAAAACTGTTTTTT
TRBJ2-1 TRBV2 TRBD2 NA CAIGLAGTLEQFF TGTGCCATAGGACTAGCGGGTACCCTGGAGCAGTTCTTC
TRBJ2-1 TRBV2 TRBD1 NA CASSPDRGLNEQLF TGTGCCAGCAGCCCGGACAGGGGCCTTAATGAGCAGCTCTTC
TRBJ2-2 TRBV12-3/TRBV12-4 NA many CASSFVPGELFF TGTGCCAGCAGTTTTGTGCCCGGGGAGCTGTTTTTT
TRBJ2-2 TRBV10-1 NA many CASSEDTWGAGELFF TGCGCCAGCAGTGAAGATACCTGGGGAGCCGGGGAGCTGTTTTTT
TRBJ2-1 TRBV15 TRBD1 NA CATSRTGDRAYNEQFF TGTGCCACCAGCAGGACTGGGGACAGGGCGTACAATGAGCAGTTCTTC
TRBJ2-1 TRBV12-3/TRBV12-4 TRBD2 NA CASSCSGGLNEQFF TGTGCCAGCAGTTGCTCGGGGGGGCTGAATGAGCAGTTCTTC
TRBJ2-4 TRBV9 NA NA CASSTTGTKNIQSF TGTGCCAGCAGTACTACAGGGACCAAAAACATTCAGTCCTTC
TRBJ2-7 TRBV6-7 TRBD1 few CASSDVRDRSYEQYF TGTGCCAGCAGTGACGTCCGGGACAGATCCTACGAGCAGTACTTC
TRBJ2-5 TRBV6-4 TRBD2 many CASSDTNLLPVGLAGEGQETQYF TGTGCCAGCAGTGACACTAACTTGCTCCCGGTTGGACTAGCGGGAGAGGGGCAAGAGACCCAGTACTTC
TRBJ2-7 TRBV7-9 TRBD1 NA CASSSLRTGIHEQHF TGTGCCAGCAGCTCCCTCCGGACAGGGATCCACGAGCAGCACTTC
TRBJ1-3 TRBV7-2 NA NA CASSRMGRNTIYF TGTGCCAGCAGCCGAATGGGGAGAAACACCATATATTTT
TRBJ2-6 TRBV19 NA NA CASSIGQGANVLTF TGTGCCAGTAGTATAGGGCAGGGGGCCAACGTCCTGACTTTC
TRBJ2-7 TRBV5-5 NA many CASSYRDGSYEQYF TGTGCCAGCAGCTACCGGGACGGCAGCTACGAGCAGTACTTC
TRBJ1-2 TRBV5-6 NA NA CASSLITGYGYTF TGTGCCAGCAGCTTGATAACAGGGTATGGCTACACCTTC
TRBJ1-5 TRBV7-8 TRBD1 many CASSSGQVGQPQHF TGTGCCAGCAGCTCTGGACAGGTCGGACAGCCCCAGCATTTT
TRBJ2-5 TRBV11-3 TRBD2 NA CASSLGGDYETQYF TGTGCCAGCAGCTTAGGCGGGGACTACGAGACCCAGTACTTC
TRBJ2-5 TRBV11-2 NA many CASSSYQETQYF TGTGCCAGCAGCTCGTACCAAGAGACCCAGTACTTC
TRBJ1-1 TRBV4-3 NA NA CASSQDWSSEAFF TGCGCCAGCAGCCAAGATTGGTCCTCGGAAGCTTTCTTT